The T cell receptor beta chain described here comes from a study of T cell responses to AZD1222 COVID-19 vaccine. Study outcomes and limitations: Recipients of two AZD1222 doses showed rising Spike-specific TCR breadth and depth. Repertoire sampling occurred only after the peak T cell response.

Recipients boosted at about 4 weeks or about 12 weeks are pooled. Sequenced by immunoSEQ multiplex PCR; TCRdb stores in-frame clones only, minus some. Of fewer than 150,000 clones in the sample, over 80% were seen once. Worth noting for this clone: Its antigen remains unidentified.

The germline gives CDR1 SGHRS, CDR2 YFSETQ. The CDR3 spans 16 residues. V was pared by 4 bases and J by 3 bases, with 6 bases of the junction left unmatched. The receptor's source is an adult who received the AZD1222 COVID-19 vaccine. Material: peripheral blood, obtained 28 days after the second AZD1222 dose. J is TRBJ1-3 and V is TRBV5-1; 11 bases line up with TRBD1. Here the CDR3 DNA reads TGCGCCAGCAGCCAGGGACAGGGGGTCGTTGGAAACACCATATATTTT. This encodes CASSQGQGVVGNTIYF.